This entry is about one T cell receptor beta chain. The CDR3 is 13 residues long. V dropped 0 bases and J dropped 5 bases, with 7 bases sitting between them. Per germline, CDR1 MNHEY and CDR2 SVGAGI. This entry comes from a study of blood T cell repertoires in COVID-19. Assay: immunoSEQ multiplex PCR; the TCRdb copy retains only in-frame clones and omits some. There are 150,000 to 250,000 clones in the sample; about 85% occur only once, and over 5% lies in the top ten. This sequence was found in a woman aged 40 to 49 with COVID-19, enrolled during active disease. Input material: peripheral blood. This sequence joins TRBV6-5 and TRBJ1-1; D unresolved. CDR3 sequence: CASSYSARTEAFF. In DNA, the CDR3 is TGTGCCAGCAGTTACTCAGCCAGGACTGAAGCTTTCTTT.